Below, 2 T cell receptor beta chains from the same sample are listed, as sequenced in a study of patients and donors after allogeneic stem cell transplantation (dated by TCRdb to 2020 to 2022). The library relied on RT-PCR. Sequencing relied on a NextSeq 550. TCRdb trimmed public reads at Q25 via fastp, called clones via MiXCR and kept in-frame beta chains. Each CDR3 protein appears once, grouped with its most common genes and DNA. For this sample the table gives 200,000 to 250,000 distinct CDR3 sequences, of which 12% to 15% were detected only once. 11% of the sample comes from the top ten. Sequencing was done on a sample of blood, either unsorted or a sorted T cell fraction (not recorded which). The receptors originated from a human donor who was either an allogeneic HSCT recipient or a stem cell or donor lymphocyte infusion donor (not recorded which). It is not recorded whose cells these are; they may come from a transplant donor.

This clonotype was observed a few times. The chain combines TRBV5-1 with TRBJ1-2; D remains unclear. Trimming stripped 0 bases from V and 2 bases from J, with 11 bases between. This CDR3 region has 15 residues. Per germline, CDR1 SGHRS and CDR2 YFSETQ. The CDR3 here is CASSLGKTANYGYTF. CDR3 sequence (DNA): TGCGCCAGCAGCTTGGGGAAAACAGCAAACTATGGCTACACCTTC.

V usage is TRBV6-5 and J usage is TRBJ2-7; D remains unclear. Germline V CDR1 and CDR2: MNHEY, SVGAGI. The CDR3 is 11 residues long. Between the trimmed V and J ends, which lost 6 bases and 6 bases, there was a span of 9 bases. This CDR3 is CASSLGREQYF. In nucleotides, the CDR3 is TGTGCCAGCAGCCTTGGGCGCGAGCAGTACTTC.